The table lists the clone carrying this T cell receptor (beta chain) with many counts. The V gene's germline CDR1 is SQVTM and CDR2 ANQGSEA. The length of the CDR3 is 14 residues. Deletions cut 4 bases from V and 6 bases from J, with 19 bases between. This entry is derived from a study of early T cells in non-severe SARS-CoV-2 infection. As part of library construction, unique molecular identifiers were attached to individual cDNA molecules. In TCRdb, the 5' RACE reads were re-called with MiXCR into one record per CDR3 protein. The repertoire has 10,000 to 13,000 distinct CDR3 sequences, 4.8% of them found once; the top ten carry 9.9%.

The receptor comes from an adult who was a healthcare worker with PCR-confirmed SARS-CoV-2 infection or an uninfected control (not recorded which). The chain joins TRBV29-1 to TRBJ2-7; D uncertain. Sequencing was performed on whole blood. CDR3 amino acids: CSVVRDMSLREQYF. The DNA of the CDR3 is TGCAGCGTTGTCCGCGACATGTCTCTGCGCGAGCAGTACTTC.